This is a list of T cell receptor beta chains from one sample in a study of blood T cell repertoires in COVID-19. Sequenced by immunoSEQ multiplex PCR; TCRdb stores in-frame clones only, minus some. The sample lists about 190,000 clones; about 81% were seen once. The sequenced material came from peripheral blood. The receptors stem from an elderly woman with COVID-19, enrolled during active disease. Both conserved end residues are part of each CDR3. Each record gives: CDR3 DNA, CDR3 protein, clone size, D gene, V gene, J gene. A D gene is named only where the DNA matches it firmly. Some rows have no size entry. The others give once, few or many, or a class for an expanded clone.

TGTGCCATCAGTGAGCCCAAGGTGCGGGAGAAGTTCTTC,CAISEPKVREKFF,NA,TRBD2,TRBV10-3,TRBJ2-1
TGTGCCAGCAGCGTGAGGCGAGCTGGTGGCACCGGGGAGCTGTTTTTT,CASSVRRAGGTGELFF,NA,NA,TRBV9,TRBJ2-2
TGTGCCAGCAGCTGGGACAGGGGTGAAGCTTTCTTT,CASSWDRGEAFF,NA,TRBD1,TRBV5-4,TRBJ1-1
TGTGCCAGCAGCCGCGCGGGACCGGCGAACGAGCAGTACTTC,CASSRAGPANEQYF,NA,NA,TRBV7-2,TRBJ2-7
TGTGCCAGCAGCCGCAGGGTTTTCGACACTGAAGCTTTCTTT,CASSRRVFDTEAFF,NA,NA,TRBV28,TRBJ1-1
TGTGCCAGCAGCCAGCCCGGGGGGGGGAATTCACCCCTCCACTTT,CASSQPGGGNSPLHF,NA,NA,TRBV4-2,TRBJ1-6
TGCAGCGTTCGGGCTAGCGCGGATACGCAGTATTTT,CSVRASADTQYF,NA,NA,TRBV29-1,TRBJ2-3
TGTGCCAGCAGTTTATCACCAACATCCGATACGCAGTATTTT,CASSLSPTSDTQYF,NA,NA,TRBV27,TRBJ2-3
TGTGCCAGCACCGGCGGGGGAACAGATACGCAGTATTTT,CASTGGGTDTQYF,NA,TRBD2,TRBV2,TRBJ2-3
TGTGCCACCAGTTATTCAGGGGGGAACACCGGGGAGCTGTTTTTT,CATSYSGGNTGELFF,once,TRBD1,TRBV24-1,TRBJ2-2
TGTGCCAGCAGCTTATCAGGGGGAGTTAACGAGCAGTACTTC,CASSLSGGVNEQYF,NA,TRBD1,TRBV7-3,TRBJ2-7
TGTGCCAGCAGCCCGACTAGCACAGATACGCAGTATTTT,CASSPTSTDTQYF,few,NA,TRBV27,TRBJ2-3
TGTGCCAGCAGCCAGGATACAGCAATTAATTCACCCCTCCACTTT,CASSQDTAINSPLHF,NA,NA,TRBV3-1/TRBV3-2,TRBJ1-6
TGCGCCAGCAGCTTGGATCTTCGGCTAGCGGGATCGTCATACAATGAGCAGTTCTTC,CASSLDLRLAGSSYNEQFF,NA,TRBD2,TRBV5-1,TRBJ2-1
TGTGCCAGCAGCTCAACGGACGGGGATTCACCCCTCCACTTT,CASSSTDGDSPLHF,once,NA,TRBV11-2,TRBJ1-6
TGTGCCAGCAGGCTTGGGACAGGGGCCACCGAGCAGTACTTC,CASRLGTGATEQYF,NA,TRBD1,TRBV2,TRBJ2-7
TGCGCCAGCGGAAGCGGAGCTAGCGGGAACGAGCAGTACTTC,CASGSGASGNEQYF,NA,TRBD2,TRBV4-1,TRBJ2-7
TGCGCCAGCAGCTGGTACGGGACAGTCAATGGCTACACCTTC,CASSWYGTVNGYTF,once,TRBD1,TRBV5-1,TRBJ1-2
TGTGCCAGCGCCTCGGGGGGAGGTTCTAACTATGGCTACACCTTC,CASASGGGSNYGYTF,NA,NA,TRBV9,TRBJ1-2
TGTGCCAGCAGGGGGACAGGGGTCAATCAGCCCCAGCATTTT,CASRGTGVNQPQHF,NA,TRBD1,TRBV6-5,TRBJ1-5
TGTGCCAGCAGGACTAGCGGGAGCTACGAGCAGTACTTC,CASRTSGSYEQYF,NA,TRBD2,TRBV27,TRBJ2-7
TGTGCCAGCAGTTTATCGGGGCAGGATAATTCACCCCTCCACTTT,CASSLSGQDNSPLHF,once,NA,TRBV27,TRBJ1-6
TGTGCCAGCAGCCCCGGATTACTGGACAGGGGGGAGACCCAGTACTTC,CASSPGLLDRGETQYF,NA,TRBD1,TRBV2,TRBJ2-5
TGTGCTGTGGGCCGGACAGGGTGGATTGGCTACACCTTC,CAVGRTGWIGYTF,NA,TRBD1,TRBV30,TRBJ1-2
TGTGCCAGCAGCCCTTTGGGGGGTACAGAGACCCAGTACTTC,CASSPLGGTETQYF,few,NA,TRBV5-5,TRBJ2-5
TGTGCCATCAGTCCCACCACGACCGGGGACTATGGCTACACCTTC,CAISPTTTGDYGYTF,NA,NA,TRBV10-3,TRBJ1-2
TGTGCCACCGGACGGAGGCCCGATTCGATCAATGAGCAGTTCTTC,CATGRRPDSINEQFF,NA,NA,TRBV6-5,TRBJ2-1
TGTGCCAGCAGCCGAAGACAGATCGTACTGAATAACTATGGCTACACCTTC,CASSRRQIVLNNYGYTF,NA,NA,TRBV3-1/TRBV3-2,TRBJ1-2
TGTGCCAGCAGACCGACAATACAAGAGACCCAGTACTTC,CASRPTIQETQYF,NA,NA,TRBV5-5,TRBJ2-5